This T cell receptor beta chain originates from a study of T cell responses to AZD1222 COVID-19 vaccine. Repertoires were generated with immunoSEQ multiplex PCR, while TCRdb's copy carries only in-frame clones and drops some. Found here are tens of thousands of clones, around four fifths of them singletons; the top ten hold around 5.4%. This clone appeared once. The sequencing here drew on peripheral blood, taken on day 0 of AZD1222 vaccination. The receptor was isolated from an adult in good health.

CDR3 in amino acids: CAWTQTWGGTEAFF. The CDR3 DNA reads as TGTGCCTGGACCCAAACCTGGGGGGGGACTGAAGCTTTCTTT. The rearrangement joins TRBV30 to TRBJ1-1, with D perhaps matching TRBD1 (5 bases). The ends were cut back, 4 bases at V and 5 bases at J, with 17 bases in the middle. This CDR3 spans 14 amino acids. Germline V gives CDR1 GTSNPN, CDR2 SVGIG (reference sequence).